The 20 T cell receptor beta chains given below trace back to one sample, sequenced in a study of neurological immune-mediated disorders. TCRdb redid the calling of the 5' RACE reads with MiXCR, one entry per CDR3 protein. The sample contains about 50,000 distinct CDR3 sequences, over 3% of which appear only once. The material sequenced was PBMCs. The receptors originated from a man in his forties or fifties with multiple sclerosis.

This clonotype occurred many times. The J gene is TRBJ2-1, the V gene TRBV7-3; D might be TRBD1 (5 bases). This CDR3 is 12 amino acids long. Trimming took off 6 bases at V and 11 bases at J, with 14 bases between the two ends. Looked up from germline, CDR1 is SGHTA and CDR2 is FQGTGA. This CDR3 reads CASSPDSNKQFF. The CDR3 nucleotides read TGTGCCAGCAGTCCTGACAGCAACAAGCAGTTCTTC.

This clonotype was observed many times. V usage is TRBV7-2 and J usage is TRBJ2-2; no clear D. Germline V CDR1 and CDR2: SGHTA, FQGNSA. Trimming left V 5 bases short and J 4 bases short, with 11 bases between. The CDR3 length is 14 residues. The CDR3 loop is CASSDRPFTGELFF. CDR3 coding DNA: TGTGCCAGCAGCGACCGACCGTTCACCGGGGAGCTGTTTTTT.

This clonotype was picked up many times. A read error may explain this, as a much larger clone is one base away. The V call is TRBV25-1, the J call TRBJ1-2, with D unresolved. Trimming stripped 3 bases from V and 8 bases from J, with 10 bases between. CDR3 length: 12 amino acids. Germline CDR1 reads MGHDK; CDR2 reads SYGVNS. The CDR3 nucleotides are TGTGCCAGCAGTGAGACTGTCGGAGGCTACACCTTC. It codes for CASSETVGGYTF.

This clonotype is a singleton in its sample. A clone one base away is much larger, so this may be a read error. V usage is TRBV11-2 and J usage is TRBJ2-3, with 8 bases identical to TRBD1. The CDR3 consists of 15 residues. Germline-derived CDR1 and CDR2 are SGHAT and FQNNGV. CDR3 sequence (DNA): TGTGCCAGCAGCCGAAGGGACAGGAGCACATATACGCAGTATTTT. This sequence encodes CASSRRDRSTYTQYF.

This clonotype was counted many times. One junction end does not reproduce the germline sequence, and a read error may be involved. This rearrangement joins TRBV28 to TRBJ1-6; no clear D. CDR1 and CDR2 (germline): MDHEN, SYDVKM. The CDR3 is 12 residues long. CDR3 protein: CASSSYNSPLNF. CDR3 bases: TGTGCCAGCAGCTCATATAATTCACCCCTCAACTTT. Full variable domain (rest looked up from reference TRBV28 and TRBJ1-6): DVKVTQSSRYLVKRTGEKVFLECVQDMDHENMFWYRQDPGLGLRLIYFSYDVKMKEKGDIPEGYSVSREKKERFSLILESASTNQTSMYLCASSSYNSPLNFGNGTRLTVT.

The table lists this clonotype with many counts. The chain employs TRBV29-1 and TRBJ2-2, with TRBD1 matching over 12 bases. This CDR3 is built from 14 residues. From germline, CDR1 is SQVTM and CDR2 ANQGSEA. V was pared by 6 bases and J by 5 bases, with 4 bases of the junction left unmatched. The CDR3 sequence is CSVGTGGFTGELFF. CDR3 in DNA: TGCAGCGTCGGGACAGGGGGCTTTACCGGGGAGCTGTTTTTT.

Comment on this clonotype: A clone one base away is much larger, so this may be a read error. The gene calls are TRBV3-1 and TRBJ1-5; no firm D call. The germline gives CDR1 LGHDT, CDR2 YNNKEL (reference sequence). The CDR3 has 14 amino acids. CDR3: CANSQDWRNQPQHF. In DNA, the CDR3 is TGTGCCAACAGCCAAGATTGGCGCAATCAGCCCCAGCATTTT.

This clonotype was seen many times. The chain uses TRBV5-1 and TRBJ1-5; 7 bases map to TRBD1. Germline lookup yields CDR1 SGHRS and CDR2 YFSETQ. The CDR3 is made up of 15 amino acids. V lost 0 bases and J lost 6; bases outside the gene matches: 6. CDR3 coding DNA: TGCGCCAGCAGCTTGGACGGGACAGTAGGTCAGCCCCAGCATTTT. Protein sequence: CASSLDGTVGQPQHF.

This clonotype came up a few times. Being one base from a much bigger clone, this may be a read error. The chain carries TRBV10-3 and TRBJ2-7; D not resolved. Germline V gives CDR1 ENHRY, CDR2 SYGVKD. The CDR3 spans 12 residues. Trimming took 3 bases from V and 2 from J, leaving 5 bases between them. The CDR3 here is CAISEKAYEQYF. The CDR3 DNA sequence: TGTGCCATCAGTGAAAAGGCCTACGAGCAGTACTTC.

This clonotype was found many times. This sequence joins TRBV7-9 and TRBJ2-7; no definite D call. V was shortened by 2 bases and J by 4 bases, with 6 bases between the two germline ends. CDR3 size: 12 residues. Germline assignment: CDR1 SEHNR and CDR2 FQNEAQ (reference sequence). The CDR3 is CASSLIGYEQYF. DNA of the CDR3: TGTGCCAGCAGCTTAATTGGTTACGAGCAGTACTTC.

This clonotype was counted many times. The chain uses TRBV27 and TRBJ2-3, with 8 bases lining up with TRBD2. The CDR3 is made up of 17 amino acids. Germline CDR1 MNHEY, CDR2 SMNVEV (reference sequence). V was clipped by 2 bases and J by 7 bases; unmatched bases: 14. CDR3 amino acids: CASSLIFSGDLGYTQYF. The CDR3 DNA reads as TGTGCCAGCAGTTTAATTTTTAGCGGGGACCTAGGATATACGCAGTATTTT.

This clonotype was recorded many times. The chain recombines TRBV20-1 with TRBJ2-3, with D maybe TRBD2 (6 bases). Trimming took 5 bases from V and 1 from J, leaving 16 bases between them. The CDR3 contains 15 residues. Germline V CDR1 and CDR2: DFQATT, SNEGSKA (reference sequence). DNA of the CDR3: TGCAGTGCTGAGCCTCGTAGCGGACGCACAGATACGCAGTATTTT. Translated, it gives CSAEPRSGRTDTQYF.

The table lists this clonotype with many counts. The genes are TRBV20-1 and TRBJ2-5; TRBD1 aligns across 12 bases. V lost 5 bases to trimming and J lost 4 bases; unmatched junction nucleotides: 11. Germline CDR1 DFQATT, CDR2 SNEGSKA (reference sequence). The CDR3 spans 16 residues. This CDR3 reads CSARKGQGARTETQYF. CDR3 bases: TGCAGTGCTCGTAAGGGACAGGGGGCAAGAACAGAGACCCAGTACTTC.

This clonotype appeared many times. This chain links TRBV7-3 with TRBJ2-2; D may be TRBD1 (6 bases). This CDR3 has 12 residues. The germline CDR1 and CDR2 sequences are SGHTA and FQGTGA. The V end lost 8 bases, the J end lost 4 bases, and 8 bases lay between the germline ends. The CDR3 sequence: CASGTSTGELFF. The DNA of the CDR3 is TGTGCCAGCGGGACAAGCACCGGGGAGCTGTTTTTT.

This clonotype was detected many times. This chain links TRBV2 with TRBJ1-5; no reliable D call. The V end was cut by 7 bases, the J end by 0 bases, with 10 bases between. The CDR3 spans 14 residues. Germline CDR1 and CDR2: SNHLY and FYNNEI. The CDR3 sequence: CASTFQASNQPQHF. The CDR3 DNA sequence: TGTGCCAGCACATTCCAAGCTAGCAATCAGCCCCAGCATTTT.

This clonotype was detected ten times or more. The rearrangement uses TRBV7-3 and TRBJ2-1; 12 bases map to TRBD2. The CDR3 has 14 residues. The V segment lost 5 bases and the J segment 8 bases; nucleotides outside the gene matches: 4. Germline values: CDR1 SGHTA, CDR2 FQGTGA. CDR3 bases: TGTGCCAGCAGCCTAGCGGGGGGGCTGGATGAGCAGTTCTTC. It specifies CASSLAGGLDEQFF.

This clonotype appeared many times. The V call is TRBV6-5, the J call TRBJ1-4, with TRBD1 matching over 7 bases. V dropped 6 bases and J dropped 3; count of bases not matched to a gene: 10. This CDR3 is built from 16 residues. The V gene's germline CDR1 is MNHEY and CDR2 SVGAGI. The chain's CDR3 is CASRGLKTGPNEKLFF. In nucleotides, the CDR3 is TGTGCCAGCAGGGGACTCAAGACAGGGCCTAATGAAAAACTGTTTTTT.

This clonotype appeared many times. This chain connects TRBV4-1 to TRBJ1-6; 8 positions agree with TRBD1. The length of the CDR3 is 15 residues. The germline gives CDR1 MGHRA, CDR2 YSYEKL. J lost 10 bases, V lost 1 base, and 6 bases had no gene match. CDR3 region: CASSQVQGAGSPLHF. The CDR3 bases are TGCGCCAGCAGCCAAGTGCAGGGGGCTGGGTCACCCCTCCACTTT.

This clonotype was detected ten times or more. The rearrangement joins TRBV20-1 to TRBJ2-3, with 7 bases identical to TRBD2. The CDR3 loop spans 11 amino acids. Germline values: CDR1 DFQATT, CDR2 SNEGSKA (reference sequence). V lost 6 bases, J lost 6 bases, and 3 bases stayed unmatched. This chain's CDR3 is CSARSGDTQYF. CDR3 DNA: TGCAGTGCCCGTAGCGGGGATACGCAGTATTTT.

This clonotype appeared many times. The CDR3, as DNA: TGTGCCATCACTTCGAGCAACTCCGGCAATGAGCAGTTCTTC. Amino acids: CAITSSNSGNEQFF. This chain connects TRBV10-3 to TRBJ2-1, with D unclear. CDR3 length: 14 amino acids. V lost 7 bases and J 6 bases, leaving 16 bases between the germline ends. CDR1 is ENHRY, CDR2 SYGVKD, per germline.